Shown below are 3 T cell receptor beta chains from a single sample sequenced in a study of blood T cell repertoires in COVID-19. Data came from immunoSEQ multiplex PCR; TCRdb stores just in-frame clones and leaves some out. The sample consists of some 150,000 clones, around 85% of them appearing once. The sequenced material came from peripheral blood. The origin of the receptors is a man aged 55 to 70 who had recovered from COVID-19.

The CDR3 region is CATEDTSGGAGYEQYF. The DNA of the CDR3 is TGTGCCACCGAGGACACTAGCGGGGGAGCGGGTTACGAGCAGTACTTC. The rearrangement uses TRBV10-3 and TRBJ2-7, with TRBD2 matching 11 bases. This CDR3 comprises 16 residues. J gave up 4 bases and V 10 bases, and 15 bases lay outside the gene matches. Germline V gene sequence: CDR1 ENHRY, CDR2 SYGVKD.

This chain links TRBV2 with TRBJ2-7; TRBD1 matches at 7 bases. Germline lookup yields CDR1 SNHLY and CDR2 FYNNEI. The trim removed 2 bases at V and 5 bases at J, leaving 9 bases unmatched. This CDR3 comprises 15 residues. The CDR3 sequence is CASSESTTGRNEQYF. The CDR3 nucleotides are TGTGCCAGCAGTGAAAGCACGACAGGGAGAAACGAGCAGTACTTC.

The J gene is TRBJ2-7, the V gene TRBV5-6, with 7 bases matching TRBD1. V shed 1 base and J 7 bases; nucleotides not matched to a gene: 17. There are 17 residues in the CDR3. In germline, CDR1 is SGHDT, CDR2 YYEEEE. The CDR3 DNA reads as TGTGCCAGCAGCTTGCCAAGCTACCGACAGGGCAATGGGGAGCAGTACTTC. This codes for CASSLPSYRQGNGEQYF.